Listed below are T cell receptor beta chains from one sample, sequenced in a study of PD-L1 blockade in urothelial cancer. The repertoire was sequenced with immunoSEQ multiplex PCR; TCRdb's copy has only in-frame clones and lacks some. The sample yields under 85,000 clones, under 95% seen once. Material: PBMCs, obtained around atezolizumab (anti-PD-L1) treatment. These receptors were obtained from an elderly woman with urothelial cancer. Both conserved end residues are part of each CDR3. Each record gives: V gene, D gene, J gene, clone size, CDR3 DNA, CDR3 protein. A D gene is named only where the DNA matches it firmly. The size of a clone is reported for some rows only, either as once, few or many, or as a class for expanded clones.

v_call: TRBV7-3
d_call: -
j_call: TRBJ2-6
clone_size: -
cdr3_nt: TGTGCCAGCAGGTCAGGGTCTGGGGCCAACGTCCTGACTTTC
cdr3_aa: CASRSGSGANVLTF

v_call: TRBV25-1
d_call: TRBD2
j_call: TRBJ2-5
clone_size: -
cdr3_nt: TGTGCCAGCAGAGCGGGGATGGTGGAGACCCAGTACTTC
cdr3_aa: CASRAGMVETQYF

v_call: TRBV9
d_call: TRBD2
j_call: TRBJ2-1
clone_size: once
cdr3_nt: TGTGCCAGCAGCGCCCCAAGCGGGAGCGTCTACAATGAGCAGTTCTTC
cdr3_aa: CASSAPSGSVYNEQFF

v_call: TRBV19
d_call: -
j_call: TRBJ2-1
clone_size: -
cdr3_nt: TGTGCCAGTAGTATAGACACATCGGGTAAGAATGAGCAGTTCTTC
cdr3_aa: CASSIDTSGKNEQFF

v_call: TRBV6-1
d_call: -
j_call: TRBJ1-1
clone_size: -
cdr3_nt: TGTGCCAGCACCCTCAGGGTCGACACTGAAGCTTTCTTT
cdr3_aa: CASTLRVDTEAFF

v_call: TRBV11-2
d_call: -
j_call: TRBJ1-5
clone_size: once
cdr3_nt: TGTGCCAGCAGCCCCGGTGACAAGATTAGCAATCAGCCCCAGCATTTT
cdr3_aa: CASSPGDKISNQPQHF

v_call: TRBV23-1
d_call: -
j_call: TRBJ2-7
clone_size: few
cdr3_nt: TGCGCCAGCAGTCCCGAGGAGGGGAGCGAGCAGTACTTC
cdr3_aa: CASSPEEGSEQYF

v_call: TRBV28
d_call: TRBD1
j_call: TRBJ1-3
clone_size: -
cdr3_nt: TGTGCCAGCAGACCAGGGGGCCAAATACCCACCATATATTTT
cdr3_aa: CASRPGGQIPTIYF

v_call: TRBV6-6
d_call: TRBD2
j_call: TRBJ2-1
clone_size: once
cdr3_nt: TGTGCCAGCAGTTATAATAGGGCTAGCGGAAACAATGAGCAGTTCTTC
cdr3_aa: CASSYNRASGNNEQFF

v_call: TRBV5-4
d_call: -
j_call: TRBJ2-7
clone_size: -
cdr3_nt: TGTGCCAGCAGCTTGGGAACAGGGATGAACGAGCAGTACTTC
cdr3_aa: CASSLGTGMNEQYF

v_call: TRBV5-4
d_call: -
j_call: TRBJ1-3
clone_size: -
cdr3_nt: TGTGCCAGCAGCTCTACAGGTGCTCGCTCTGGAAACACCATATATTTT
cdr3_aa: CASSSTGARSGNTIYF

v_call: TRBV6-6
d_call: TRBD2
j_call: TRBJ2-3
clone_size: once
cdr3_nt: TGTGCCAGCAGCCTACTAGCGGGAGGCACAGATACGCAGTATTTT
cdr3_aa: CASSLLAGGTDTQYF

v_call: TRBV4-1
d_call: -
j_call: TRBJ2-7
clone_size: -
cdr3_nt: TGCGCCAGCAGCCAAGATAGCCGCTACGAGCAGTACTTC
cdr3_aa: CASSQDSRYEQYF

v_call: TRBV6-1
d_call: -
j_call: TRBJ1-5
clone_size: -
cdr3_nt: TGTGCCAGCAGTCGAACACCGGGGGGGAATCAGCCCCAGCATTTT
cdr3_aa: CASSRTPGGNQPQHF

v_call: TRBV5-1
d_call: -
j_call: TRBJ1-1
clone_size: -
cdr3_nt: TGCGCCAGCAGCTCAACGACAGGACAAATGAACACTGAAGCTTTCTTT
cdr3_aa: CASSSTTGQMNTEAFF

v_call: TRBV5-1
d_call: TRBD1
j_call: TRBJ2-1
clone_size: -
cdr3_nt: TGCGCCAGCAGCCCCGGACAGGGGGCCTACAATGAGCAGTTCTTC
cdr3_aa: CASSPGQGAYNEQFF

v_call: TRBV4-2
d_call: -
j_call: TRBJ2-7
clone_size: -
cdr3_nt: TGTGCCAGCAGCCAAGATATCGGGAACACGGATCATTACGAGCAGTACTTC
cdr3_aa: CASSQDIGNTDHYEQYF

v_call: TRBV5-1
d_call: -
j_call: TRBJ1-1
clone_size: once
cdr3_nt: TGCGCCAGCAGCGCCAATACAGCGAACACTGAAGCTTTCTTT
cdr3_aa: CASSANTANTEAFF

v_call: TRBV7-3
d_call: TRBD1
j_call: TRBJ2-4
clone_size: -
cdr3_nt: TGTGCCAGCAGCTTAACCGGGACAGCATTCGGGAACATTCAGTACTTC
cdr3_aa: CASSLTGTAFGNIQYF

v_call: TRBV19
d_call: TRBD1
j_call: TRBJ1-1
clone_size: -
cdr3_nt: TGTGCCAGTAGTTCAGACTGGACAGGGAGGGTAGCTTTCTTT
cdr3_aa: CASSSDWTGRVAFF

v_call: TRBV15
d_call: -
j_call: TRBJ2-1
clone_size: -
cdr3_nt: TGTGCCACCAGCAGAGATCCACGGAATGAGCAGTTCTTC
cdr3_aa: CATSRDPRNEQFF

v_call: TRBV7-2
d_call: TRBD2
j_call: TRBJ2-5
clone_size: -
cdr3_nt: TGTGCCAGCAGCCCGGGCCTAGCGGGGGAAGAGACCCAGTACTTC
cdr3_aa: CASSPGLAGEETQYF

v_call: TRBV27
d_call: -
j_call: TRBJ2-5
clone_size: -
cdr3_nt: TGTGCCAGTAGAGACTTCCAAGAGACCCAGTACTTC
cdr3_aa: CASRDFQETQYF

v_call: TRBV6-5
d_call: -
j_call: TRBJ2-1
clone_size: -
cdr3_nt: TGTGCCAGCAGTTCGGGACTGCCCGCGGTAGAGCAGTTCTTC
cdr3_aa: CASSSGLPAVEQFF

v_call: TRBV11-2
d_call: -
j_call: TRBJ1-4
clone_size: -
cdr3_nt: TGTGCCAGCAGCTTAGATGGAGCGGTACCTGAAAAACTGTTTTTT
cdr3_aa: CASSLDGAVPEKLFF

v_call: TRBV5-6
d_call: -
j_call: TRBJ1-1
clone_size: -
cdr3_nt: TGTGCCAGCAGCTTGGCCGGCCAGGGAATCCCTGAAGCTTTCTTT
cdr3_aa: CASSLAGQGIPEAFF